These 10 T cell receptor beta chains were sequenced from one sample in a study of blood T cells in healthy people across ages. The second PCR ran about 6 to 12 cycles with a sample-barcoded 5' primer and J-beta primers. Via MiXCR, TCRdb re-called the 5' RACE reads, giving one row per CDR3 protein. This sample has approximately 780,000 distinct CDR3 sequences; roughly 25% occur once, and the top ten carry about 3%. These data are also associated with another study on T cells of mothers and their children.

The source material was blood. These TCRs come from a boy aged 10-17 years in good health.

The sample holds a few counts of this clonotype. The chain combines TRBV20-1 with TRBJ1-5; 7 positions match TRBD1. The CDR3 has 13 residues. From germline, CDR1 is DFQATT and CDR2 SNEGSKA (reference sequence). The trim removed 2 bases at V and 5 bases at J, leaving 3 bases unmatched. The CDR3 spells CSARRTGYQPQHF. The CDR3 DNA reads TGCAGTGCTAGACGGACAGGTTATCAGCCCCAGCATTTT.

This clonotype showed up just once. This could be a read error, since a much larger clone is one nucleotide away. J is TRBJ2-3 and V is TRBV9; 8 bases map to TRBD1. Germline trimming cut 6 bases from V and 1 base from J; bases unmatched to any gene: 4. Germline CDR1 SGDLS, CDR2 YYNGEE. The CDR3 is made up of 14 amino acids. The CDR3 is CASNPGQGTDTQYF. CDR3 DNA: TGTGCCAGCAACCCGGGACAGGGCACAGATACGCAGTATTTT.

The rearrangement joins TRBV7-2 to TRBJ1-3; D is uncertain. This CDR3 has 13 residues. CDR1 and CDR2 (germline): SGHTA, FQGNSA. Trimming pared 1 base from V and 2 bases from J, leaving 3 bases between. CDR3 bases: TGTGCCAGCAGCTTAGTCCCTGGAAACACCATATATTTT. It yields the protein CASSLVPGNTIYF.

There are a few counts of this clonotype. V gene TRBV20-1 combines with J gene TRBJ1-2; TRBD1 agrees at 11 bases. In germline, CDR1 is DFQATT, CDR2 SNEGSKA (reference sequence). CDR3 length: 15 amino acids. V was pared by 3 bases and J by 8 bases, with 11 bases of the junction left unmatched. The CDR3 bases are TGCAGTGCTAGGATCCGGGACAGGGGGATAGAAGGCTACACCTTC. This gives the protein CSARIRDRGIEGYTF.

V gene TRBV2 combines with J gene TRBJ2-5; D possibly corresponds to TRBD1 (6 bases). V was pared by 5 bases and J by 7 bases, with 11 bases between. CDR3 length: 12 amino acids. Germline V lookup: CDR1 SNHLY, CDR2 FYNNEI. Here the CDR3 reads CASSSQGRTQYF. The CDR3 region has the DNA TGTGCCAGCAGTTCCCAGGGGAGGACCCAGTACTTC.

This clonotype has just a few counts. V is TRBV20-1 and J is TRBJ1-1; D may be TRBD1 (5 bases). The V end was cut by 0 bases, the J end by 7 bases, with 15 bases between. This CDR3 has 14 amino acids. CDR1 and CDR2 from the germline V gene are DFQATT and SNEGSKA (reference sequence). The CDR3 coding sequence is TGCAGTGCTAGAGATCTTAGGGGTTACGGTGAAGCTTTCTTT. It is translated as CSARDLRGYGEAFF.

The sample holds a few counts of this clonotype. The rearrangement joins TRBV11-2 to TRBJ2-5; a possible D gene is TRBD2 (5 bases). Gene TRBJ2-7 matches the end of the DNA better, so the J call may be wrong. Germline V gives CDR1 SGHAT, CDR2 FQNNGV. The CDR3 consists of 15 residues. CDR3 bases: TGTGCCAGCAGCTCGTCACCGGGCCGCGGGTACGAGCAGTACTTC. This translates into CASSSSPGRGYEQYF.

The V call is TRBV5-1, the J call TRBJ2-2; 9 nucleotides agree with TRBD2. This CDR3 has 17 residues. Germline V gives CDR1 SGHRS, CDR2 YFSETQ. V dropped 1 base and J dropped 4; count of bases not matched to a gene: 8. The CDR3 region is CASSLFGGGASTGELFF. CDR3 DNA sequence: TGCGCCAGCAGCTTGTTCGGCGGGGGGGCCTCCACCGGGGAGCTGTTTTTT.

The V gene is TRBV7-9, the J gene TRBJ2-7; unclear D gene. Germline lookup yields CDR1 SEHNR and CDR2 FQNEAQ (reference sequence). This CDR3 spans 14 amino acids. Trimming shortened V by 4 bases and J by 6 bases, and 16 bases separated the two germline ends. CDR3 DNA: TGTGCCAGCAGCTCCCAACTGGGTGTTGCCGAGCAGTACTTC. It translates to CASSSQLGVAEQYF. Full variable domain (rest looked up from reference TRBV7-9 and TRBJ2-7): DTGVSQNPRHKITKRGQNVTFRCDPISEHNRLYWYRQTLGQGPEFLTYFQNEAQLEKSRLLSDRFSAERPKGSFSTLEIQRTEQGDSAMYLCASSSQLGVAEQYFGPGTRLTVT.

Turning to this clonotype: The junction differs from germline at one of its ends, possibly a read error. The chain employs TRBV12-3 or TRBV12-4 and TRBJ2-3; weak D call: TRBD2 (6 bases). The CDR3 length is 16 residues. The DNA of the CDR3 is TGTGCCGGCAGTGGGGGACTTCCCCTTCCCACAGATACGCAGTATTTT. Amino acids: CAGSGGLPLPTDTQYF.